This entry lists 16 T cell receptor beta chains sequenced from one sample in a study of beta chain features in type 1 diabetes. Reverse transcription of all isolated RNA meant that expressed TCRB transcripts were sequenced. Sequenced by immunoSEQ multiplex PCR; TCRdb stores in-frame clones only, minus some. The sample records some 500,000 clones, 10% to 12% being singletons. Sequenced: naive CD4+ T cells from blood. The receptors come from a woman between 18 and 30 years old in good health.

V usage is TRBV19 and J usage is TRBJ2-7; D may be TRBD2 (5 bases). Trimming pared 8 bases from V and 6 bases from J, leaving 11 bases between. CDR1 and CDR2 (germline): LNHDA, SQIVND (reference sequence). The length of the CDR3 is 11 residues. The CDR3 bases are TGTGCCAGTCTCCACCGGGGCGAGCAGTACTTC. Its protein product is CASLHRGEQYF.

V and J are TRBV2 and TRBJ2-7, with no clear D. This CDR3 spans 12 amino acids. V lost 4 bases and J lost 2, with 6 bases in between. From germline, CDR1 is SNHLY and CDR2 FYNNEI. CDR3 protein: CASSVTTYEQYF. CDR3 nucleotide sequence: TGTGCCAGCAGTGTTACTACCTACGAGCAGTACTTC.

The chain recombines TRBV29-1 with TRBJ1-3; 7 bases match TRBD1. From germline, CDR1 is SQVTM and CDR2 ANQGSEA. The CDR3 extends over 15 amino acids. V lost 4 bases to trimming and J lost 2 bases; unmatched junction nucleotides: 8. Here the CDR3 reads CSVVQQGSAGNTIYF. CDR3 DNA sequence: TGCAGCGTTGTCCAACAGGGGTCGGCTGGAAACACCATATATTTT.

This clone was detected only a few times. CDR3 in DNA: TGTGCCAGCTCACCCCTCCGTTTACAGGACACCGGGGAGCTGTTTTTT. It specifies CASSPLRLQDTGELFF. This chain joins TRBV18 and TRBJ2-2; D may be TRBD1 (5 bases). CDR1 KGHSH and CDR2 LQKENI come from the germline V gene. This CDR3 is built from 16 residues. Trimming took off 3 bases at V and 3 bases at J, with 14 bases between the two ends.

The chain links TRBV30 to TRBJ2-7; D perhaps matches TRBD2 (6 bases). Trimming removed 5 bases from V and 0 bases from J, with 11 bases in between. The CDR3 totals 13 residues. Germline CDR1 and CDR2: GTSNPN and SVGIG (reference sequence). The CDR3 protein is CAWCPGLSYEQYF. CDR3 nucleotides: TGTGCCTGGTGTCCGGGACTCTCCTACGAGCAGTACTTC.

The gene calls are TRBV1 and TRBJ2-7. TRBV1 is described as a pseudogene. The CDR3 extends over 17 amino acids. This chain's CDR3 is CTSSHGRVRPPIMEQYV. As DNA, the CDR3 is TGCACCAGCAGCCACGGAAGGGTCAGGCCCCCAATAATGGAGCAGTACGTC.

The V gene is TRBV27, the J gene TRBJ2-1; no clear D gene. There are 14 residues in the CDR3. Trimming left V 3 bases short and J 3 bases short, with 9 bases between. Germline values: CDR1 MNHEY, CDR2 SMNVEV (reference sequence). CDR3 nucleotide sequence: TGTGCCAGCAGTTTCCGGCTGCACTACAATGAGCAGTTCTTC. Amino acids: CASSFRLHYNEQFF.

The CDR3 DNA sequence: TGTGCCAGCAGCTTACGTCGGTCAGGGAGGAACACCATATATTTT. This sequence encodes CASSLRRSGRNTIYF. V and J are TRBV7-2 and TRBJ1-3, with D possibly matching TRBD1 (5 bases). Germline V gives CDR1 SGHTA, CDR2 FQGNSA. Trimming removed 2 bases from V and 7 bases from J, with 15 bases in between. The CDR3 has 15 amino acids.

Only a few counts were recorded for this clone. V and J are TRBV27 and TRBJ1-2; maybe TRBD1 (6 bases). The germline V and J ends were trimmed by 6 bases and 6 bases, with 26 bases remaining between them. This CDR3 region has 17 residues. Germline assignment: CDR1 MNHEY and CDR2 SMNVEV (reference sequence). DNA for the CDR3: TGTGCCAGCAGCGCTAGGCCCTCATGGACAGCAGGAGATGGCTACACCTTC. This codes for CASSARPSWTAGDGYTF.

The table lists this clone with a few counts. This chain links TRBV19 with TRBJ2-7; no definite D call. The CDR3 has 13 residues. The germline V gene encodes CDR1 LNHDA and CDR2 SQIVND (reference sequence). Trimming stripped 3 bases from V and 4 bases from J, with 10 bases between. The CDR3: CASSILPKYEQYF. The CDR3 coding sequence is TGTGCCAGTAGTATCCTCCCTAAATACGAGCAGTACTTC.

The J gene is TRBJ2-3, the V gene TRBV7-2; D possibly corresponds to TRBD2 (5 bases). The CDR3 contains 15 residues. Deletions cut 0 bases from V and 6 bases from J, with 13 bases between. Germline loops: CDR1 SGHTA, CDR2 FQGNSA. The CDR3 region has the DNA TGTGCCAGCAGCTTAGCCGGAGGTGGGGTGGATACGCAGTATTTT. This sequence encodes CASSLAGGGVDTQYF.

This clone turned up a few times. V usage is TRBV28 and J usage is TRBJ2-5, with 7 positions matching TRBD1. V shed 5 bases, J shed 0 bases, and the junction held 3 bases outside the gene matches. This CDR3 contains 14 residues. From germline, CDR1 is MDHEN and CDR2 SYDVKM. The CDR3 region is CASSNTGDQETQYF. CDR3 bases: TGTGCCAGCAGTAACACAGGGGACCAAGAGACCCAGTACTTC.

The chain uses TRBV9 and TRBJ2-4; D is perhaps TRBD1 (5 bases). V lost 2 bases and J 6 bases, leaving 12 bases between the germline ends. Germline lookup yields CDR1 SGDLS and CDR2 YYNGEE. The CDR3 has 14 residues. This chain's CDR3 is CASSVQGKGNIQYF. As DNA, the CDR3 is TGTGCCAGCAGCGTGCAGGGTAAGGGAAACATTCAGTACTTC.

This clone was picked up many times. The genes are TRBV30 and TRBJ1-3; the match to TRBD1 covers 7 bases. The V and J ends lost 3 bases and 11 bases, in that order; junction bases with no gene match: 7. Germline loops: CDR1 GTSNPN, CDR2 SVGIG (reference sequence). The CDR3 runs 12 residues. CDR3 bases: TGTGCCTGGAGGATACAGGGGTTCTCCATATATTTT. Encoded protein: CAWRIQGFSIYF. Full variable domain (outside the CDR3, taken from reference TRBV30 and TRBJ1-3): SQTIHQWPATLVQPVGSPLSLECTVEGTSNPNLYWYRQAAGRGLQLLFYSVGIGQISSEVPQNLSASRPQDRQFILSSKKLLLSDSGFYLCAWRIQGFSIYFGEGSWLTVV.

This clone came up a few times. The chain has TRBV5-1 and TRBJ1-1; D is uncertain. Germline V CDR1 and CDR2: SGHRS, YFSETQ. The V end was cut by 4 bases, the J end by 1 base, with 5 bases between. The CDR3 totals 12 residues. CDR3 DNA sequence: TGCGCCAGCAGCCAACAGAACACTGAAGCTTTCTTT. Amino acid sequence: CASSQQNTEAFF.

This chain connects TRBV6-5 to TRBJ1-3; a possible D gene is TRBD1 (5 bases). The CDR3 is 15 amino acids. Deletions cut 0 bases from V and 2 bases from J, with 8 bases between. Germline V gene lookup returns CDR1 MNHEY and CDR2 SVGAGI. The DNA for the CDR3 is TGTGCCAGCAGTTACTCCGGCAGGGCTGGAAACACCATATATTTT. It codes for CASSYSGRAGNTIYF.